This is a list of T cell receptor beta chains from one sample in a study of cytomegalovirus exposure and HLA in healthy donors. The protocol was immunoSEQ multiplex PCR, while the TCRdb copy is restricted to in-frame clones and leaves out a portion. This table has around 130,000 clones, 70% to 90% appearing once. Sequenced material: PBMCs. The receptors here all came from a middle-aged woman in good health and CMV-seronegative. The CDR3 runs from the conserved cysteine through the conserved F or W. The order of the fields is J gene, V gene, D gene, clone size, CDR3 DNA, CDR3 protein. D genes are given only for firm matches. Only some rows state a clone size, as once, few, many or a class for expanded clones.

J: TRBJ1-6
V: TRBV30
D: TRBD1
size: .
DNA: TGTGCCTGGGGGATCGGACAGGGGAATTCACCCCTCCACTTT
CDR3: CAWGIGQGNSPLHF

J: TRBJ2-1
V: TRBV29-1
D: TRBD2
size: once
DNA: TGCAGCGGACGGCTAGCGGGTCCCTACAATGAGCAGTTCTTC
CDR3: CSGRLAGPYNEQFF

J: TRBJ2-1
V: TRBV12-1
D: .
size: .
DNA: TGTGCCAGCAGCTTACTAGCGGGAAAGGATGAGCAGTTCTTC
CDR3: CASSLLAGKDEQFF

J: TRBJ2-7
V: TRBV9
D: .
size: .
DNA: TGTGCCAGCAGCGTGGGCCTCGCCTACGAGCAGTACTTC
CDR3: CASSVGLAYEQYF

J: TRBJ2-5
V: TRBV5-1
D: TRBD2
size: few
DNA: TGCGCCAGCAGCGGTAGACTAGCGGGGCAGCAAGAGACCCAGTACTTC
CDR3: CASSGRLAGQQETQYF

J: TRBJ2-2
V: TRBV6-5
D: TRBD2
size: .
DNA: TGTGCCAGCACCCAGGGAGGGAGTAGCACCGGGGAGCTGTTTTTT
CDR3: CASTQGGSSTGELFF

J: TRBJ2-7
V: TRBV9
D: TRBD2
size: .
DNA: TGTGCCAGCAGCGTAGGTGGGACTAGGGTCGCGTCCTACGAGCAGTACTTC
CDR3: CASSVGGTRVASYEQYF

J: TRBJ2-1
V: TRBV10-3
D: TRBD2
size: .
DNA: TGTGCCATCACCGAGGGACTAGCGGGCCACAATGAGCAGTTCTTC
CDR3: CAITEGLAGHNEQFF

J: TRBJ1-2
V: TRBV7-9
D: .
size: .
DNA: TGTTCCAGCAGCTTAGGGGACTGGAGCACGGGCGGCTACACCTTC
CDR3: CSSSLGDWSTGGYTF

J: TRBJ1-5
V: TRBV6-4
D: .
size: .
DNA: TGTGCCAGCAGTGACCAAGCCGAGGATAGCAATCAGCCCCAGCATTTT
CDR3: CASSDQAEDSNQPQHF

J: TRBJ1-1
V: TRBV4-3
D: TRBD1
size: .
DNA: TGCGCCAGCAGCTCCTTGGCCCAGGGGGCTAAGGGCGCTTTCTTT
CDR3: CASSSLAQGAKGAFF

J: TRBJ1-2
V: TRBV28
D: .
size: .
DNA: TGTGCCAGCAGTTTGAGCAGGGCAGTCGGCTACACCTTC
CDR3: CASSLSRAVGYTF

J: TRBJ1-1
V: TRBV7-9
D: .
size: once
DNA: TGTGCCAGCAGTTTTCGGGAACCTCTGGTCTTT
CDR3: CASSFREPLVF

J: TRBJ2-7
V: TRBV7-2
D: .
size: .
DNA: TGTGCCAGCAGCGCAGCAGGGGATCAGTACTTC
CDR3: CASSAAGDQYF

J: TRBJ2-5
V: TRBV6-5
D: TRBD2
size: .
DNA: TGTGCCAGCAGGCTAGCGGGACAAGAGACCCAGTACTTC
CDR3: CASRLAGQETQYF

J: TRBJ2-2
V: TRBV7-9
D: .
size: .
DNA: TGTGCCAGCAGCTCCCGTTTCGCCGGGGAGCTGTTTTTT
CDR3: CASSSRFAGELFF

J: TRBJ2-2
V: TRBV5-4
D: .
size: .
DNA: TGTGCCAGCAGCAGCGGGTTTGGACCCGGGGAGCTGTTTTTT
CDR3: CASSSGFGPGELFF

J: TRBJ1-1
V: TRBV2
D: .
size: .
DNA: TGTGCCAGCCACAGGGAGAACACTGAAGCTTTCTTT
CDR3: CASHRENTEAFF

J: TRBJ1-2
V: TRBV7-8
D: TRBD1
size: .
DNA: TGTGCCAGCAGCAGGATCACAGGGGCGGGCTATGGCCACACCTTC
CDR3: CASSRITGAGYGHTF

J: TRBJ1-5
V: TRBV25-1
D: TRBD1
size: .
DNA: TGTGCCAGCAGTGACGGACAGGGTGCGGGCAATCAGCCCCAGCATTTT
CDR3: CASSDGQGAGNQPQHF

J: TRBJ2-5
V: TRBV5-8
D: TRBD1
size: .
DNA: TGTGCCAGCAACTTACAGGGGACCCTTCCCCAAGAGACCCAGTACTTC
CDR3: CASNLQGTLPQETQYF

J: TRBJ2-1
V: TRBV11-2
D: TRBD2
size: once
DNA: TGTGCCAGCAGCCCGACTAGCGGGACCTTCAATGAGCAGTTCTTC
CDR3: CASSPTSGTFNEQFF

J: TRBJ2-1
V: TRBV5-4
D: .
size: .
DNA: TGTGCCAGCAGTCCGAGCTCCTACAATGAGCAGTTCTTC
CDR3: CASSPSSYNEQFF

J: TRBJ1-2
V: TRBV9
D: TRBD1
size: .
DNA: TGTGCCAGCAGCCCACAGGGGAACTATGGCTACACCTTC
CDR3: CASSPQGNYGYTF

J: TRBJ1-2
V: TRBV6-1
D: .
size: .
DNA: TGTGCCAGCAGTGAAGATTGGCGGGAGGGGCGAGGCTACACCTTC
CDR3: CASSEDWREGRGYTF

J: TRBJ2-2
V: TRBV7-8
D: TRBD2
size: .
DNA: TGTGCCAGCAGCTCCCCTAGCGGGAGGGCCTTCACCGGGGAGCTGTTTTTT
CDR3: CASSSPSGRAFTGELFF

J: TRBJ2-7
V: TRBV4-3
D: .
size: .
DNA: TGCGCCAGCAGCCAAGATAACGGCGGCTCCTACGAGCAGTACTTC
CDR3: CASSQDNGGSYEQYF

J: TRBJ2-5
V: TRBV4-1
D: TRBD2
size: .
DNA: TGCGCCAGCAGCCAGCGGGAGAGGTGGGAGCAGTACTTC
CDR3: CASSQRERWEQYF